These 27 T cell receptor beta chains were sequenced from one sample in a study of T cell responses to AZD1222 COVID-19 vaccine (dated by TCRdb to the early 2020s). The meaning of the sample's time point label: baseline before first vaccination. The treatment or condition label on this specimen signifies: meningococcal conjugate vaccine given as trial control. Libraries were prepared through the immunoSEQ multiplex PCR assay. Entries here come from immuneACCESS through TCRdb and include only in-frame sequences with V and J called. Some clones fail to appear in such tables; in the studies checked, an unresolved V gene covers under half of the shortfall, and the cause of the remainder is unknown. Here the sample has 150,000 or so clones; about 90% occur a single time. The biggest ten clones account for roughly 5.8% of the sample. This material consisted of peripheral blood, taken on day 0 of MenACWY control vaccination. Receptor source: an adult in good health.

The chain joins TRBV14 to TRBJ1-1; possibly TRBD1 for D (5 bases). V shed 0 bases and J shed 6 bases, with 11 bases lying between them. The CDR3 spans 14 residues. CDR1 SGHDN and CDR2 FVKESK come from the germline V gene. The CDR3: CASSQDRRGAEAFF. CDR3 in DNA: TGTGCCAGCAGCCAAGATCGTCGGGGGGCTGAAGCTTTCTTT. The complete variable domain, with remaining parts taken from reference TRBV14 and TRBJ1-1, reads EAGVTQFPSHSVIEKGQTVTLRCDPISGHDNLYWYRRVMGKEIKFLLHFVKESKQDESGMPNNRFLAERTGGTYSTLKVQPAELEDSGVYFCASSQDRRGAEAFFGQGTRLTVV.

This sequence joins TRBV7-6 and TRBJ2-1; 10 bases map to TRBD2. CDR1 is SGHVS, CDR2 FNYEAQ, per germline. The CDR3 has 17 residues. The V segment lost 5 bases and the J segment 7 bases; nucleotides outside the gene matches: 14. CDR3 region: CASSRTSGAPLRNEQFF. CDR3 bases: TGTGCCAGCAGCCGCACTAGCGGGGCACCCCTTCGGAATGAGCAGTTCTTC.

The CDR3 sequence is CASSPGLRGLQETQYF. The CDR3 DNA follows: TGTGCCAGCAGCCCAGGCCTGAGGGGCCTCCAAGAGACCCAGTACTTC. The chain links TRBV5-5 to TRBJ2-5; D could derive from TRBD1 or TRBD2 (5 bases each). The CDR3 spans 16 residues. The germline gives CDR1 SGHKS, CDR2 YYEKEE (reference sequence). V gave up 4 bases and J gave up 1 base, with 17 bases separating them.

This chain connects TRBV7-9 to TRBJ1-2; the D is unclear. The V end was cut by 5 bases, the J end by 4 bases, with 11 bases between. Germline CDR1 is SEHNR and CDR2 is FQNEAQ (reference sequence). The CDR3 is made up of 13 amino acids. The CDR3 region has the DNA TGTGCCAGCAGCCCCTCGGTGGGCTATGGCTACACCTTC. Its translation is CASSPSVGYGYTF. The variable domain in full, with the rest retrieved from reference TRBV7-9 and TRBJ1-2, is DTGVSQNPRHKITKRGQNVTFRCDPISEHNRLYWYRQTLGQGPEFLTYFQNEAQLEKSRLLSDRFSAERPKGSFSTLEIQRTEQGDSAMYLCASSPSVGYGYTFGSGTRLTVV.

The J gene is TRBJ2-3, the V gene TRBV7-8; the D is unclear. Germline CDR1 is SGHVS and CDR2 is FQNEAQ. V dropped 1 base and J dropped 0 bases, with 5 bases sitting between them. The CDR3 is made up of 14 amino acids. CDR3 DNA sequence: TGTGCCAGCAGCTTAGTTGGCAGCACAGATACGCAGTATTTT. It specifies CASSLVGSTDTQYF.

The V and J genes are TRBV24-1 and TRBJ2-5, with 8 positions matching TRBD1. Germline V gives CDR1 KGHDR, CDR2 SFDVKD. Losses at the gene ends were 3 bases for V and 2 bases for J; bases not matched to a gene: 4. The CDR3 covers 15 residues. CDR3 nucleotides: TGTGCCACCAGTGATCTCGGGACAGGACAAGAGACCCAGTACTTC. Protein product: CATSDLGTGQETQYF.

This rearrangement joins TRBV5-6 to TRBJ2-7; 9 nucleotides align to TRBD1. The germline CDR1 and CDR2 sequences are SGHDT and YYEEEE. The CDR3 contains 13 residues. V lost 9 bases and J lost 3; bases outside the gene matches: 7. The CDR3 loop reads CATTVGQGYEQYF. CDR3 DNA sequence: TGTGCCACCACAGTGGGACAGGGCTACGAGCAGTACTTC.

The chain employs TRBV9 and TRBJ1-1; unclear D gene. The V gene lost 0 bases and the J gene lost 0 bases, with 12 bases spanning the gap. The CDR3 length is 16 residues. Germline V gives CDR1 SGDLS, CDR2 YYNGEE. In DNA, the CDR3 is TGTGCCAGCAGCGTAGGTGCAGGCATCATGAACACTGAAGCTTTCTTT. Its translation: CASSVGAGIMNTEAFF.

The chain links TRBV11-3 to TRBJ1-4, with D uncertain. Trimming shortened V by 4 bases and J by 0 bases, and 12 bases separated the two germline ends. Germline CDR1 SGHNT, CDR2 YENEEA. This CDR3 has 16 amino acids. The CDR3 region has the DNA TGTGCCAGCAGCTCGAGGGTTCCTGCAACTAATGAAAAACTGTTTTTT. Its protein is CASSSRVPATNEKLFF.

The V gene is TRBV5-1, the J gene TRBJ1-5; 7 bases fit TRBD1. The V gene's germline CDR1 is SGHRS and CDR2 YFSETQ. The CDR3 is made up of 15 amino acids. The V and J ends lost 1 base and 6 bases, in that order; junction bases with no gene match: 7. The CDR3 sequence: CASSLQGQGGQPQHF. CDR3 sequence (DNA): TGCGCCAGCAGCTTGCAGGGGCAGGGGGGTCAGCCCCAGCATTTT.

This clone was seen a single time. The chain employs TRBV7-2 and TRBJ2-3; 10 bases align to TRBD1. The CDR3 spans 15 residues. V dropped 1 base and J dropped 5; count of bases not matched to a gene: 3. Germline V gene data show CDR1 as SGHTA and CDR2 as FQGNSA. CDR3 region: CASSLGGQGVDTQYF. The CDR3, as DNA: TGTGCCAGCAGCTTAGGAGGACAGGGGGTAGATACGCAGTATTTT.

This chain joins TRBV14 and TRBJ1-1; D remains ambiguous. The CDR3 is made up of 10 amino acids. The germline V gene has CDR1 SGHDN and CDR2 FVKESK. V was trimmed by 1 base and J by 7 bases, leaving 1 base between them. CDR3 in DNA: TGTGCCAGCAGCCAAGTTGAAGCTTTCTTT. As protein: CASSQVEAFF.

V is TRBV27 and J is TRBJ2-1; D might be TRBD1 (5 bases). The V gene lost 4 bases and the J gene lost 3 bases, with 16 bases spanning the gap. The CDR3 is 16 amino acids. The V gene's germline CDR1 is MNHEY and CDR2 SMNVEV (reference sequence). CDR3 DNA sequence: TGTGCCAGCAGTTCTCAGGGCCCGCGCGGCTACAATGAGCAGTTCTTC. Translation gives CASSSQGPRGYNEQFF.

The V call is TRBV6-2 or TRBV6-3, the J call TRBJ1-1, with D tentatively TRBD1 (6 bases). Germline V gives CDR1 MNHEY, CDR2 SVGEGT. The germline V and J ends were trimmed by 3 bases and 3 bases, with 14 bases remaining between them. The CDR3 spans 15 residues. This CDR3 is CASSYWGGLYTEAFF. CDR3 nucleotide sequence: TGTGCCAGCAGTTATTGGGGGGGCTTGTACACTGAAGCTTTCTTT.

The V call is TRBV9, the J call TRBJ2-5; D gene unclear. V was cut by 0 bases and J by 5 bases, with 5 bases left in between. The CDR3 has 12 residues. Germline-derived CDR1 and CDR2 are SGDLS and YYNGEE. The CDR3 spells CASSVDGETQYF. CDR3 DNA sequence: TGTGCCAGCAGCGTAGATGGCGAGACCCAGTACTTC.

There are a few counts of this clone. The rearrangement links TRBV25-1 to TRBJ2-1, with 11 bases fitting TRBD2. Germline V gives CDR1 MGHDK, CDR2 SYGVNS. Germline trimming cut 6 bases from V and 6 bases from J; bases unmatched to any gene: 4. The CDR3 runs 14 residues. The CDR3 reads CASRTSGSGNEQFF. For the CDR3, the DNA is TGTGCCAGCAGAACTAGCGGGAGTGGCAATGAGCAGTTCTTC.

This chain links TRBV27 with TRBJ2-2, with TRBD2 identical over 8 bases. V lost 7 bases and J lost 7; bases outside the gene matches: 14. The CDR3 covers 16 residues. Per the germline V gene, CDR1 is MNHEY and CDR2 is SMNVEV (reference sequence). The CDR3 region is CASTRPGLAGLGELFF. In nucleotides, the CDR3 is TGTGCCAGCACCCGCCCAGGACTAGCCGGCCTCGGGGAGCTGTTTTTT.

The chain links TRBV2 to TRBJ1-4, with 7 bases that match TRBD1. The germline V gene has CDR1 SNHLY and CDR2 FYNNEI. Trimming cost V 7 bases and J 10 bases; bases outside gene matches: 12. The CDR3 totals 14 residues. The CDR3 nucleotides read TGTGCCAGCATTCACCCAAGGGGGCTGGGAAAACTGTTTTTT. Protein: CASIHPRGLGKLFF.

This chain's CDR3 is CASSIPPTGGGWTDTQYF. The CDR3 nucleotides read TGTGCCAGTAGTATCCCTCCCACAGGGGGAGGTTGGACAGATACGCAGTATTTT. This chain connects TRBV19 to TRBJ2-3, with TRBD1 matching over 8 bases. The germline V gene has CDR1 LNHDA and CDR2 SQIVND (reference sequence). J gave up 3 bases and V 3 bases, and 14 bases lay outside the gene matches. The CDR3 sequence is 18 residues long.

The chain is built from TRBV2 and TRBJ1-2; 8 bases align to TRBD1. CDR3 size: 14 residues. J gave up 4 bases and V 7 bases, and 8 bases lay outside the gene matches. CDR1 and CDR2 from the germline V gene are SNHLY and FYNNEI. The DNA of the CDR3 is TGTGCCAGCACCGAACAGGGGGTGTCCTATGGCTACACCTTC. Translation: CASTEQGVSYGYTF.

The chain employs TRBV7-2 and TRBJ2-7; D remains unclear. This CDR3 is built from 15 residues. V shed 5 bases and J shed 3 bases, with 17 bases lying between them. CDR1 SGHTA and CDR2 FQGNSA come from the germline V gene. In DNA, the CDR3 is TGTGCCAGCAGCCTCCGCTCGGGCGAGCGCTACGAGCAGTACTTC. Its protein is CASSLRSGERYEQYF.

This clone appeared a few times. The chain couples TRBV29-1 to TRBJ2-7, with 7 bases lining up with TRBD1. From germline, CDR1 is SQVTM and CDR2 ANQGSEA. V shed 5 bases and J 0 bases; nucleotides not matched to a gene: 4. The CDR3 runs 13 residues. The CDR3 loop reads CSVLTGSSYEQYF. CDR3 in DNA: TGCAGCGTTTTGACAGGGAGCTCCTACGAGCAGTACTTC.

The rearrangement links TRBV28 to TRBJ2-7; D gene ambiguous. CDR1 and CDR2 (germline): MDHEN, SYDVKM. V was pared by 5 bases and J by 5 bases, with 13 bases between. This CDR3 has 13 amino acids. In DNA form, the CDR3 reads TGTGCCAGCAGTAAGGTCCCTCGGGACGAGCAGTACTTC. This encodes CASSKVPRDEQYF.

This chain uses TRBV18 with TRBJ2-2; D might be TRBD1 (6 bases). The CDR3 has 14 amino acids. Germline V gives CDR1 KGHSH, CDR2 LQKENI. Trimming pared 10 bases from V and 2 bases from J, leaving 14 bases between. DNA for the CDR3: TGTGCCACCGCCTTACAGGGAAACACCGGGGAGCTGTTTTTT. This gives the protein CATALQGNTGELFF.

This rearrangement joins TRBV5-6 to TRBJ1-6; possible D gene TRBD1, 6 bases. There are 14 residues in the CDR3. Trimming took 5 bases from V and 5 from J, leaving 11 bases between them. Germline values: CDR1 SGHDT, CDR2 YYEEEE. In DNA, the CDR3 is TGTGCCAGCAGTGGACAGATACATAATTCACCCCTCCACTTT. Its translation: CASSGQIHNSPLHF.

This chain links TRBV6-5 with TRBJ2-2; possibly TRBD2 for D (6 bases). CDR3 length: 15 amino acids. V lost 2 bases, J lost 6 bases, and 13 bases lay in between. Germline CDR1 is MNHEY and CDR2 is SVGAGI. CDR3 coding DNA: TGTGCCAGCAGTTACATGCCGGGAGAGTCCGGGGAGCTGTTTTTT. Translated, it gives CASSYMPGESGELFF.

This clone was seen only once. The rearrangement uses TRBV5-1 and TRBJ1-1; unclear D gene. The V end was cut by 4 bases, the J end by 4 bases, with 14 bases between. The CDR3 is made up of 14 amino acids. Germline CDR1 reads SGHRS; CDR2 reads YFSETQ. The CDR3 DNA follows: TGCGCCAGCAGCCCAAATTCGCGGAGCACTGAAGCTTTCTTT. Protein sequence: CASSPNSRSTEAFF.